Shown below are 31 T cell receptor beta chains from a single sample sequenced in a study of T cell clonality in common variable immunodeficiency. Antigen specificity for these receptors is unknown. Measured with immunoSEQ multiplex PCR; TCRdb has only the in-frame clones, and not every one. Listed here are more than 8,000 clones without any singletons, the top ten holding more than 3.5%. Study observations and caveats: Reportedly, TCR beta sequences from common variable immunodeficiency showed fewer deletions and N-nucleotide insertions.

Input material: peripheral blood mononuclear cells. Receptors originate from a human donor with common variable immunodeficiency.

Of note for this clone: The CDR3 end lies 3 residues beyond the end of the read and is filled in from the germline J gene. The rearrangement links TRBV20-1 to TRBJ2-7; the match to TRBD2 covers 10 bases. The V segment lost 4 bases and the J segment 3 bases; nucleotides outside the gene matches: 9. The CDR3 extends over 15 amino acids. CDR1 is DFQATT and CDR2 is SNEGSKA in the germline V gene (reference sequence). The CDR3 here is CSAKIGLADVYEQYF. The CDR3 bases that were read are TGCAGTGCTAAGATCGGACTAGCGGATGTCTACGAG.

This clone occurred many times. Here the CDR3 reads CASSLAPGHRYEQYF. The CDR3 bases that were read are TGTGCCAGTAGTTTAGCGCCGGGACACCGCTACGAG. The chain recombines TRBV19 with TRBJ2-7; possibly TRBD1 for D (6 bases). The DNA ends 3 residues before the CDR3 does, and the rest of the CDR3 is filled in from the germline J gene. Germline V gene sequence: CDR1 LNHDA, CDR2 SQIVND (reference sequence). The CDR3 totals 15 residues. The V and J ends lost 5 bases and 3 bases respectively, with 17 bases between them.

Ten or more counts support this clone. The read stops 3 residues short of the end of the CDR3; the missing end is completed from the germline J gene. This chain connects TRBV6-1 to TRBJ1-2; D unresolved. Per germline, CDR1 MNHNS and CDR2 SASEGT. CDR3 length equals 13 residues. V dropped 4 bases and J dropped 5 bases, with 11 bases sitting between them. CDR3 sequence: CASSVEGRYGYTF. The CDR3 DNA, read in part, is TGTGCCAGCAGTGTAGAAGGCAGGTATGGC.

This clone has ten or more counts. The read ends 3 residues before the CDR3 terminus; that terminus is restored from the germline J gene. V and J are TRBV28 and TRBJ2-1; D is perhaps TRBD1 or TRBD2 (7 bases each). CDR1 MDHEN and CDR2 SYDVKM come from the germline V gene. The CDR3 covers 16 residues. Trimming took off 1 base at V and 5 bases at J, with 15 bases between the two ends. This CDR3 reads CASSLYGGRGHNEQFF. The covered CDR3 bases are TGTGCCAGCAGTTTATACGGTGGGAGGGGGCACAATGAG.

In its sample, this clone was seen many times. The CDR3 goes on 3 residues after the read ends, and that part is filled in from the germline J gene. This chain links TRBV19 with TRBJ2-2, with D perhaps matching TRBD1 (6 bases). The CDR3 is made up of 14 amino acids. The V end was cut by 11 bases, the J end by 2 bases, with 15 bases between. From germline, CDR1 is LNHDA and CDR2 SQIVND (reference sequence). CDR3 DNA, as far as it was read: TGTGCCTCCCACGACAGGCCTAACACCGGGGAG. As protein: CASHDRPNTGE. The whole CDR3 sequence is CASHDRPNTGELFF.

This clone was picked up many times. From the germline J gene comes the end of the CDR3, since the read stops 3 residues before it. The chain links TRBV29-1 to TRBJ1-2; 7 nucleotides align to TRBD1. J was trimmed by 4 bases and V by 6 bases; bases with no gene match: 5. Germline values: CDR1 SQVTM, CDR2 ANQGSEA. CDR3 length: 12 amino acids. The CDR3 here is CSVGTAVYGYTF. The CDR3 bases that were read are TGCAGCGTGGGGACAGCAGTCTATGGC.

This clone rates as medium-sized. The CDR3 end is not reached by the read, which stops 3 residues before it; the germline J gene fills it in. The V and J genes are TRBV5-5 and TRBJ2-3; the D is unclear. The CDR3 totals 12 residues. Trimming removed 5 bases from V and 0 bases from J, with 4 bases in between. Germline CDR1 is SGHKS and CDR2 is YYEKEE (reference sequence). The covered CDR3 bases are TGTGCCAGCAGTCCTAGCACAGATACG. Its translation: CASSPSTDT. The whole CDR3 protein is CASSPSTDTQYF.

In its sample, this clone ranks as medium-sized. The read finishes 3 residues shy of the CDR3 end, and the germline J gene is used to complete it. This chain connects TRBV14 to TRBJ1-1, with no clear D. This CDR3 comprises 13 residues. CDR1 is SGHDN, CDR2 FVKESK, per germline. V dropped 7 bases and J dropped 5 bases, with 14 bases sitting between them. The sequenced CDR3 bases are TGTGCCAGCACTTCATATCTCGGTACTGAA. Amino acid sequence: CASTSYLGTE. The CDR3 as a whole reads CASTSYLGTEAFF.

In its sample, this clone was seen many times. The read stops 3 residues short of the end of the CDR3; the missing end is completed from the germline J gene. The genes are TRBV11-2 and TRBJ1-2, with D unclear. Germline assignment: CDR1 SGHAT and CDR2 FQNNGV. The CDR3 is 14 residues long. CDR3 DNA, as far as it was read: TGTGCCAGCAGCACCGGTCTGGCGGCGGGGGGC. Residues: CASSTGLAAGG. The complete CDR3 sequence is CASSTGLAAGGYTF.

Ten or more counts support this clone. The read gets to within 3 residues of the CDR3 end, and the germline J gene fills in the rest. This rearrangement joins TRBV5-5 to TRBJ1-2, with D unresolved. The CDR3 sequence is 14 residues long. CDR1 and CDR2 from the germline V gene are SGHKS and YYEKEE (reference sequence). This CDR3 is CASSLLVAGSGYTF. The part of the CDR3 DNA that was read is TGTGCCAGCAGCTTGCTGGTGGCGGGGAGCGGC.

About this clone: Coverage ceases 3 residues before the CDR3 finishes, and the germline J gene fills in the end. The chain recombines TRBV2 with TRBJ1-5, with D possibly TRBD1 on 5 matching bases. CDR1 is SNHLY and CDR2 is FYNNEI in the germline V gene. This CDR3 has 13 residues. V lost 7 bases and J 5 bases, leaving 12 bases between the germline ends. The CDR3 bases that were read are TGTGCCAGCAAAAGGGGAGTCGATCAGCCC. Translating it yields CASKRGVDQP. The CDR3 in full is CASKRGVDQPQHF. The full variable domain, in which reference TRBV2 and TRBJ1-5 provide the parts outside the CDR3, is EPEVTQTPSHQVTQMGQEVILRCVPISNHLYFYWYRQILGQKVEFLVSFYNNEISEKSEIFDDQFSVERPDGSNFTLKIRSTKLEDSAMYFCASKRGVDQPQHFGDGTRLSIL.

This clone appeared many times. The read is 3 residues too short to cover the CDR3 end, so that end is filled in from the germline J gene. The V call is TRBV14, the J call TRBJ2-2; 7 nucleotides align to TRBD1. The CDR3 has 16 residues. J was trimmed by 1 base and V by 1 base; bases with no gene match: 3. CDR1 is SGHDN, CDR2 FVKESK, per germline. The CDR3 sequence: CASSQAGTENTGELFF. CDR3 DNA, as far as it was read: TGTGCCAGCAGCCAAGCTGGGACAGAGAACACCGGGGAG.

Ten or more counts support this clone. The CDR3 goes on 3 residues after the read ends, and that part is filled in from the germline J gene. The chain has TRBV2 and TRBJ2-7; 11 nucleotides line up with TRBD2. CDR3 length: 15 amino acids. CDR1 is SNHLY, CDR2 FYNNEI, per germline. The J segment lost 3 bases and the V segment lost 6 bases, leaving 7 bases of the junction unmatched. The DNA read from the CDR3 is TGTGCCAGCAGGGCCGGGACTAGCGGTCTCTACGAG. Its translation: CASRAGTSGLYE. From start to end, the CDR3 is CASRAGTSGLYEQYF.

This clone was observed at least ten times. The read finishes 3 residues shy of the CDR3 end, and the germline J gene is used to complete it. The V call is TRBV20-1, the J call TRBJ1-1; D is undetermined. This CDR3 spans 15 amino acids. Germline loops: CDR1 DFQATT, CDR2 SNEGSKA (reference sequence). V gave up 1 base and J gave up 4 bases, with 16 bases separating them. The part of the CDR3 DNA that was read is TGCAGTGCTAGAGTTCCGTCACAGTCGACCACTGAA. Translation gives CSARVPSQSTTE. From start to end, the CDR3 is CSARVPSQSTTEAFF.

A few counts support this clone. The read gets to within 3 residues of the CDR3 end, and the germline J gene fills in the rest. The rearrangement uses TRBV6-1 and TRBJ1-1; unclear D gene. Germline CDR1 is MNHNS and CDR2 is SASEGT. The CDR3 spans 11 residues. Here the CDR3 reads CASSAELRAFF. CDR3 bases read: TGTGCCAGCAGTGCAGAGTTGAGG.

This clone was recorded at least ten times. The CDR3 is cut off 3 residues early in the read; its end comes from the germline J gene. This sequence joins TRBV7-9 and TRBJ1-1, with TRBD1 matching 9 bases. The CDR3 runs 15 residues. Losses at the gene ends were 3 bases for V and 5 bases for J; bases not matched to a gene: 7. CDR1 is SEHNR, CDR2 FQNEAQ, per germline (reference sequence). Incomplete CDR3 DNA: TGTGCCAGCAGCTTGGCAGGACAGGGGTGGACTGAA. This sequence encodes CASSLAGQGWTE. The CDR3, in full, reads CASSLAGQGWTEAFF.

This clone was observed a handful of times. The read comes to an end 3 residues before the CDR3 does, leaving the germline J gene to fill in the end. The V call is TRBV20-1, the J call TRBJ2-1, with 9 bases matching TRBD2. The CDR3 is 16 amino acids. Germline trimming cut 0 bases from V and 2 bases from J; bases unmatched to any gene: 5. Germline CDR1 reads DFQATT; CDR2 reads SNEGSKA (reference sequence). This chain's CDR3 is CSARDLLAGAYNEQFF. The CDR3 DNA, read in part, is TGCAGTGCTAGAGATTTACTAGCGGGCGCCTACAATGAG.

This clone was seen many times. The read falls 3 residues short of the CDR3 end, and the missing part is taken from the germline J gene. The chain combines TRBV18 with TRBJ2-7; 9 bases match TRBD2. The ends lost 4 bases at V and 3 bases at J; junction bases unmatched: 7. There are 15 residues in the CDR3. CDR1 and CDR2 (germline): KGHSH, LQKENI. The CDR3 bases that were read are TGTGCCAGCTCACAGACTAGCGGAAATTACTACGAG. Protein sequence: CASSQTSGNYYE. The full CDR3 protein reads CASSQTSGNYYEQYF.

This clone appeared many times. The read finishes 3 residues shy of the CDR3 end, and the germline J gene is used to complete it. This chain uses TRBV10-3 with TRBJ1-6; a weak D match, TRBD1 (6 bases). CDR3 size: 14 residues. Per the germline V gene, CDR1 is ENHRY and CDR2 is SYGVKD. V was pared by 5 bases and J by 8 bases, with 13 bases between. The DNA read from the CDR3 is TGTGCCATCAGTCTACAGGGTACGGATTCACCC. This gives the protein CAISLQGTDSP. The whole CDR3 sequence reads CAISLQGTDSPLHF.

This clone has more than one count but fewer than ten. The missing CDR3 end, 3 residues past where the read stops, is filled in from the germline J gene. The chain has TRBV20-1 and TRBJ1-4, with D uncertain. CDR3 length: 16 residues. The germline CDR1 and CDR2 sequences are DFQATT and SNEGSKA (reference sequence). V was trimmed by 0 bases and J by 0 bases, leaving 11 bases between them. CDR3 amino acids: CSAREWAGATNEKLFF. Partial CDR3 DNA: TGCAGTGCTAGAGAGTGGGCAGGAGCAACTAATGAAAAA.

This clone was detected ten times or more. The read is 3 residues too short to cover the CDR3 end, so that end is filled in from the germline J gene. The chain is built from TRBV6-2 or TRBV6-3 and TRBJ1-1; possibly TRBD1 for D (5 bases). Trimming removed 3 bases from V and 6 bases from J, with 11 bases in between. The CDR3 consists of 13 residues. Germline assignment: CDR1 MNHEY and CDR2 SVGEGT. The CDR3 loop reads CASSYAVTAEAFF. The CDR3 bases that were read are TGTGCCAGCAGTTATGCTGTGACAGCTGAA.

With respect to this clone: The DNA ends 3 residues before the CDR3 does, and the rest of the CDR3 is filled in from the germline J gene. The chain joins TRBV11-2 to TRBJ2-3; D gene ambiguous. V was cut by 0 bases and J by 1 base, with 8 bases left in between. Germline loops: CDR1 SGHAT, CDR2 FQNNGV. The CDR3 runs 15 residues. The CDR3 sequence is CASSLERVGTDTQYF. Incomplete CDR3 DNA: TGTGCCAGCAGCTTAGAAAGGGTCGGCACAGATACG. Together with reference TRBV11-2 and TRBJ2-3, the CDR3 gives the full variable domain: EAGVAQSPRYKIIEKRQSVAFWCNPISGHATLYWYQQILGQGPKLLIQFQNNGVVDDSQLPKDRFSAERLKGVDSTLKIQPAKLEDSAVYLCASSLERVGTDTQYFGPGTRLTVL.

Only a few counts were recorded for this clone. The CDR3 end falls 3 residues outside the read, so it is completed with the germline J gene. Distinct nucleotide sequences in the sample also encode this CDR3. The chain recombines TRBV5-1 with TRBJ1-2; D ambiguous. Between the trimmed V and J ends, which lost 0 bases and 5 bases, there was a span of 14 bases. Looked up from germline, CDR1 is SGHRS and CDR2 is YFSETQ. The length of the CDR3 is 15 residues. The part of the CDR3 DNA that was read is TGCGCCAGCAGCTTGGACTCAAGACAAACGTATGGC. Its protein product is CASSLDSRQTYG. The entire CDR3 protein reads CASSLDSRQTYGYTF. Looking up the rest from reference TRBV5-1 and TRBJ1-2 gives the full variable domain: KAGVTQTPRYLIKTRGQQVTLSCSPISGHRSVSWYQQTPGQGLQFLFEYFSETQRNKGNFPGRFSGRQFSNSRSEMNVSTLELGDSALYLCASSLDSRQTYGYTFGSGTRLTVV.

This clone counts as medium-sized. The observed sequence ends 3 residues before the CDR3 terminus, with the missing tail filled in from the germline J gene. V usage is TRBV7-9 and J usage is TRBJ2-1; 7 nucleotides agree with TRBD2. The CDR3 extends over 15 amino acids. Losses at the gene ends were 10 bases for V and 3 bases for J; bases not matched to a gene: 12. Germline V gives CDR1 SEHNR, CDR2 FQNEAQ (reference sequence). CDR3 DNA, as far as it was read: TGTGCCAACCAAGAACCGGGACTACACTACAATGAG. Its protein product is CANQEPGLHYNE. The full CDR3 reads CANQEPGLHYNEQFF.

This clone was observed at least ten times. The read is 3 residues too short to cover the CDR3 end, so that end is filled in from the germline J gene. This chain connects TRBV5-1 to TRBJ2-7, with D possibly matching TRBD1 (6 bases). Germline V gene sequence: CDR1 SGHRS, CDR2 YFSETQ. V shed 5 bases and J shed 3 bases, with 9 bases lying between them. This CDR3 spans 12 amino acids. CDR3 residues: CASSTRGYEQYF. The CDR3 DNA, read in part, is TGCGCCAGCAGTACCAGGGGCTACGAG.

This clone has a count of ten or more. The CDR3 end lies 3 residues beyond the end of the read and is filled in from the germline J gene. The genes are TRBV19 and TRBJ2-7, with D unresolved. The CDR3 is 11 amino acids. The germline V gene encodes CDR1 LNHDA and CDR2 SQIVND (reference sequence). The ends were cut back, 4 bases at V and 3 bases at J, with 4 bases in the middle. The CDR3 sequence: CASSNSYEQYF. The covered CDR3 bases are TGTGCCAGTAGTAACAGCTACGAG.

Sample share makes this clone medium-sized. The DNA read from the CDR3 is TGCAGTGCTAGAGAGTTGGCAGGATCAACTAATGAAAAA. Its translation is CSARELAGSTNEK. The entire CDR3 is CSARELAGSTNEKLFF. The chain recombines TRBV20-1 with TRBJ1-4; D is uncertain. Read data end 3 residues before the CDR3 end; the end is taken from the germline J gene. Germline CDR1 is DFQATT and CDR2 is SNEGSKA (reference sequence). Trimming took 0 bases from V and 0 from J, leaving 11 bases between them. The CDR3 runs to 16 residues.

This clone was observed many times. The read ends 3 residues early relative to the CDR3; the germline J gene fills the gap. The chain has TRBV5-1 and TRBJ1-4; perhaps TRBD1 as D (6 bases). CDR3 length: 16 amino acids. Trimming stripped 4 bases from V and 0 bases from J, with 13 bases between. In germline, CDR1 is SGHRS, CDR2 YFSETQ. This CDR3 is CASSEGQYATNEKLFF. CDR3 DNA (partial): TGCGCCAGCAGCGAAGGACAGTATGCAACTAATGAAAAA.

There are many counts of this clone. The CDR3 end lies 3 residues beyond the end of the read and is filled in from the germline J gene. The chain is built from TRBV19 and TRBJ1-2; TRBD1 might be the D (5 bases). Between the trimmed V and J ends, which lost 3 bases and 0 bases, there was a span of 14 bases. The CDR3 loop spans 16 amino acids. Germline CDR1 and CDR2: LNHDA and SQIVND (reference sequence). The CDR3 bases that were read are TGTGCCAGTAGTATTGTCTCCCCGACAGCTAACTATGGC. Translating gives CASSIVSPTANYG. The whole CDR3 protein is CASSIVSPTANYGYTF.

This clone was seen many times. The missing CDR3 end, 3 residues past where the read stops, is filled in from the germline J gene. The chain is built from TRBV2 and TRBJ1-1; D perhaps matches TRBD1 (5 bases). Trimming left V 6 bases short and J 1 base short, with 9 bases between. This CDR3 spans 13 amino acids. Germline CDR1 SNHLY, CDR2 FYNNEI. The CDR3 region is CASRADRNTEAFF. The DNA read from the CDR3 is TGTGCCAGCAGGGCCGACAGGAACACTGAA.

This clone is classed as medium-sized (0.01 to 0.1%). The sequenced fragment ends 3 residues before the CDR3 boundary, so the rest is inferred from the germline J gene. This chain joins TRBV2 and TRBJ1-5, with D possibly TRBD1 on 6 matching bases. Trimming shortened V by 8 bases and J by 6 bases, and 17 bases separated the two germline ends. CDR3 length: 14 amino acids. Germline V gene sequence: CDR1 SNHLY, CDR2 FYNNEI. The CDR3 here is CASHSGGAGQPQHF. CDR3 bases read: TGTGCCAGCCACTCTGGGGGGGCTGGTCAGCCC.